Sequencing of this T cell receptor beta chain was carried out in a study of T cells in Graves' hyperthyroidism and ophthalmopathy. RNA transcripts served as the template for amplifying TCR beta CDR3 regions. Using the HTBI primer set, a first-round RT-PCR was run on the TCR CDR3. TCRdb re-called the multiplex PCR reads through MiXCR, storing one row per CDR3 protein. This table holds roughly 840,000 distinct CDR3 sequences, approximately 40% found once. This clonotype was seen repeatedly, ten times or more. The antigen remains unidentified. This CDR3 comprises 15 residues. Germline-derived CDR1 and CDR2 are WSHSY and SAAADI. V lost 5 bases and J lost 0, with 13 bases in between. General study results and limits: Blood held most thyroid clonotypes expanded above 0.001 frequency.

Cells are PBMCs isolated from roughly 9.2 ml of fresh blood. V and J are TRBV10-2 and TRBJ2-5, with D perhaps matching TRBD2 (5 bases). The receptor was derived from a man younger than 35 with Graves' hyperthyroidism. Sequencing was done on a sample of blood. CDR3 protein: CASSLDSPYQETQYF. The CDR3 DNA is TGCGCCAGCAGTTTGGACTCCCCGTACCAAGAGACCCAGTACTTC.